The entry below gives a single TCR beta chain sequence along with its context. What it binds is not known. The V end was cut by 4 bases, the J end by 7 bases, with 20 bases between. CDR1 MDHEN and CDR2 SYDVKM come from the germline V gene. The CDR3 is 16 residues long. The entry originates in a study of cytomegalovirus exposure and HLA in healthy donors. This PCR relied on a set of 60 Vbeta primers and 13 Jbeta primers. Profiling relied on immunoSEQ multiplex PCR, and the TCRdb table lists in-frame clones only, not all of them. This table holds approximately 140,000 clones, about 85% found once. Study observations and caveats: A cluster of highly shared sequence variants was likely a sequencing artifact.

This chain connects TRBV28 to TRBJ2-1; TRBD2 might be the D (6 bases). What was sequenced was PBMCs. This clonotype was obtained from a human donor in good health. CDR3 DNA: TGTGCCAGCAGTTCTGGCCGGGGTCTTGCGGGGAATGAGCAGTTCTTC. It specifies CASSSGRGLAGNEQFF.